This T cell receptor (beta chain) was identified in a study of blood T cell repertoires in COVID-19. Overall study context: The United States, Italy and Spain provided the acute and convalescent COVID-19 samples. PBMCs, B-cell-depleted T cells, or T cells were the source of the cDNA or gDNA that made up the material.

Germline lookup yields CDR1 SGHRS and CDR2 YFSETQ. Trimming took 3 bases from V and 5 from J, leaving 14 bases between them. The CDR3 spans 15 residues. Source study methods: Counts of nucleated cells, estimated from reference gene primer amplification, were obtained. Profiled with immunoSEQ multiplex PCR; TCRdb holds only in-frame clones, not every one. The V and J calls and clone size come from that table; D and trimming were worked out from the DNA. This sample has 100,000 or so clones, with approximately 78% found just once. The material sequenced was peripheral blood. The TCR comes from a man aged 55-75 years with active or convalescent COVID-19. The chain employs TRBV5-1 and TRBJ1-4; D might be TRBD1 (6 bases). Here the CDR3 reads CASSSGTYGNEKLFF. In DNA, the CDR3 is TGCGCCAGCAGCTCGGGGACATATGGAAATGAAAAACTGTTTTTT.